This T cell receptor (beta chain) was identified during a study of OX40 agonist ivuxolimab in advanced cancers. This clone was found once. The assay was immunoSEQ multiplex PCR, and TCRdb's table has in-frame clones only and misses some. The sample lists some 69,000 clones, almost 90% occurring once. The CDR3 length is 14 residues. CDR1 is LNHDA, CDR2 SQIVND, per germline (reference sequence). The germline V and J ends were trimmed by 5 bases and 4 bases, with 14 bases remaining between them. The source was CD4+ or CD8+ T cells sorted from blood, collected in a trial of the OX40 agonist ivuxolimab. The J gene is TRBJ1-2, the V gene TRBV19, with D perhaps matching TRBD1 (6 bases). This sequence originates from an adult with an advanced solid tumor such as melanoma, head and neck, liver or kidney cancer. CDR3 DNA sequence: TGTGCCAGTAGTGTACAGGGTTTCGGCTATGGCTACACCTTC. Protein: CASSVQGFGYGYTF.